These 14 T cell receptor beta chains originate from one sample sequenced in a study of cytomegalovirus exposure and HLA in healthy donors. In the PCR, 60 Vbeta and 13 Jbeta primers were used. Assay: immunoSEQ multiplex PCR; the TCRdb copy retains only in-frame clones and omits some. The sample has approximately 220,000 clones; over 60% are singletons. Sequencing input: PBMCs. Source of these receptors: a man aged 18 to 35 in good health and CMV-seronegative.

CDR3 protein: CASSGAETQYF. CDR3 in DNA: TGTGCCAGCAGCGGGGCAGAGACCCAGTACTTC. The chain couples TRBV7-2 to TRBJ2-5; a possible D gene is TRBD1 (5 bases). The length of the CDR3 is 11 residues. Per the germline V gene, CDR1 is SGHTA and CDR2 is FQGNSA. Between the trimmed V and J ends, which lost 5 bases and 4 bases, there was a span of 5 bases.

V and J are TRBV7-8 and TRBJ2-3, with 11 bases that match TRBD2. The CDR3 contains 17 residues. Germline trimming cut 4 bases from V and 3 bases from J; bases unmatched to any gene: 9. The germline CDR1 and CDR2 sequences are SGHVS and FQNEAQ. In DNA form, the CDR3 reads TGTGCCAGCAGCTCGCCGTCTAGCGGGGGGTATACAGATACGCAGTATTTT. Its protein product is CASSSPSSGGYTDTQYF. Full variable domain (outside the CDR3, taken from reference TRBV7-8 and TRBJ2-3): GAGVSQSPRYKVAKRGQDVALRCDPISGHVSLFWYQQALGQGPEFLTYFQNEAQLDKSGLPSDRFFAERPEGSVSTLKIQRTQQEDSAVYLCASSSPSSGGYTDTQYFGPGTRLTVL.

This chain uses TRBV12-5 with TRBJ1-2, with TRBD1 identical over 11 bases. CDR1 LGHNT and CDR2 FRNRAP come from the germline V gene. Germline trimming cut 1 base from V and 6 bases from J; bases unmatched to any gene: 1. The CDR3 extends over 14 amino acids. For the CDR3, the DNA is TGTGCTAGTGGTTTGGGGACAGGGGGCAATGGCTACACCTTC. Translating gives CASGLGTGGNGYTF.

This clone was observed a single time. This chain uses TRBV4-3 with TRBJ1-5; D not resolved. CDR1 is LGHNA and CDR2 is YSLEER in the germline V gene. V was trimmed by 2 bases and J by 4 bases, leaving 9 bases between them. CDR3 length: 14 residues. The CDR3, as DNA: TGCGCCAGCAGCCAAATGGCGGGGAATCAGCCCCAGCATTTT. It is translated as CASSQMAGNQPQHF.

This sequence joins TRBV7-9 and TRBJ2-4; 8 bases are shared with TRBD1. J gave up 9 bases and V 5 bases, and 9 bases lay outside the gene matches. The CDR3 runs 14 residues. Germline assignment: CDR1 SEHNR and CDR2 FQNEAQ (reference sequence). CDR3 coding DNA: TGTGCCAGCAGCGGGACAGGCCTCGGGGGCATTCAGTACTTC. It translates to CASSGTGLGGIQYF.

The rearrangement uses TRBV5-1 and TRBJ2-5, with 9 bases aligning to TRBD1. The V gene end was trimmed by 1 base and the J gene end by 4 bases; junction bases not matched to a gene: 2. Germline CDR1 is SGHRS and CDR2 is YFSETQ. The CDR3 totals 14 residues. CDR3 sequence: CASSLPTGGETQYF. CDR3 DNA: TGCGCCAGCAGCTTGCCGACAGGGGGAGAGACCCAGTACTTC.

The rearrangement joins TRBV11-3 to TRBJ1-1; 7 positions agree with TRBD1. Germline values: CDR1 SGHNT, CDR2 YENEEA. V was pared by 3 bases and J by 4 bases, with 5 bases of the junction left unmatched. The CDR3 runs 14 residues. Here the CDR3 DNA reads TGTGCCAGCAGCTTGGGGGGACAGATCACTGAAGCTTTCTTT. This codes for CASSLGGQITEAFF.

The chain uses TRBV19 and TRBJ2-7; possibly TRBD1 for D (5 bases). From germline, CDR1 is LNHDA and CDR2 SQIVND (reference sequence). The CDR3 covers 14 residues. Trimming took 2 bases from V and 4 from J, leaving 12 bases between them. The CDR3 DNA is TGTGCCAGTAGTATATCCCCCGACAGTTACGAGCAGTACTTC. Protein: CASSISPDSYEQYF.

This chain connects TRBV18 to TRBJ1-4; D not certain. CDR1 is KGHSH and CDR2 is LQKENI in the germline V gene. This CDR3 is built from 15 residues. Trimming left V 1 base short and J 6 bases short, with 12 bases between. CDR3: CASSPRGARDEKLFF. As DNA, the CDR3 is TGTGCCAGCTCACCACGGGGAGCAAGGGATGAAAAACTGTTTTTT.

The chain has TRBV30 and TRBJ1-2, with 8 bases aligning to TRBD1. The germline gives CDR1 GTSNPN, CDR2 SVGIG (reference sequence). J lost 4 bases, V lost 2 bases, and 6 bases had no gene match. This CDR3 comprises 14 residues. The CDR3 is CAWSPRQGLYGYTF. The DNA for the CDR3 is TGTGCCTGGAGTCCCCGACAGGGGCTCTATGGCTACACCTTC.

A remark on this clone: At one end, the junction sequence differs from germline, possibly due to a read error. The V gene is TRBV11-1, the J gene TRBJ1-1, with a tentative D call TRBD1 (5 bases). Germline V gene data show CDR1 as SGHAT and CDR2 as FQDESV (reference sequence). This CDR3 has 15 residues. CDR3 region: CASSFDSPPNTEALF. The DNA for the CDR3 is TGTGCCAGCAGTTTTGACAGCCCGCCGAACACTGAAGCTCTCTTT.

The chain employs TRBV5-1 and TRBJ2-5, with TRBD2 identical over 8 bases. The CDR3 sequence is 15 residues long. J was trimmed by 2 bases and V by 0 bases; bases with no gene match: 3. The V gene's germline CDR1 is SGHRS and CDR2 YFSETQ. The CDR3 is CASSLGLASQETQYF. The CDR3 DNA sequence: TGCGCCAGCAGCTTGGGACTAGCGTCTCAAGAGACCCAGTACTTC.

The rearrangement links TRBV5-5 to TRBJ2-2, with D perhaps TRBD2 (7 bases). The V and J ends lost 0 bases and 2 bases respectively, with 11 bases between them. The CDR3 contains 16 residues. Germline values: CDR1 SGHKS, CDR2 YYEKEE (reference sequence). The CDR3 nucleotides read TGTGCCAGCAGCTTGGGCGGGGGCCTAAACACCGGGGAGCTGTTTTTT. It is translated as CASSLGGGLNTGELFF.

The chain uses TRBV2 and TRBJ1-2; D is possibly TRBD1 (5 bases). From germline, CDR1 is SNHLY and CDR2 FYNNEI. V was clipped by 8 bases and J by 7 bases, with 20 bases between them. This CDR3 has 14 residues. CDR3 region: CASGLQETRGGYTF. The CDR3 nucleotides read TGTGCCAGCGGACTACAGGAAACGCGGGGTGGCTACACCTTC.